A selection of T cell receptor beta chains follows, all from one sample in a study of T cell repertoires in cytomegalovirus infection. TCRdb re-derived calls from the reads in MiXCR, one entry per CDR3 protein. The table lists almost 500,000 distinct CDR3 sequences, 10% to 12% of them singletons. The sequenced sample was PBMCs. The receptor set was obtained from a human donor in good health (CMV status not recorded). Some clones in this sample may be carry-over from other donors' samples. Both conserved end residues are part of each CDR3. A D gene is named only where the DNA matches it firmly. Clone size is given for some rows only: seen once, a few or many times, or a class if the clone is expanded.

TGTGCCAGCAGCCCGACAGGGAGGGGAGCAACTAATGAAAAACTGTTTTTT,CASSPTGRGATNEKLFF,.,TRBJ1-4,TRBD1,TRBV6-6
TGTGCCAGCAGTTACTCGCCCCGGGATTTCTCTGGAAACACCATATATTTT,CASSYSPRDFSGNTIYF,few,TRBJ1-3,.,TRBV6-5
TGTGCCAGCAGGGTGGTACGGGAAGAGACCCAGTACTTC,CASRVVREETQYF,many,TRBJ2-5,.,TRBV2
TGTGCCTGGAGCCATGGGAACACTGAAGCTTTCTTT,CAWSHGNTEAFF,once,TRBJ1-1,.,TRBV30
TGTGCCAGCAGCCCCGGACTTTCGGGGTCCGGGGAGCTGTTTTTT,CASSPGLSGSGELFF,many,TRBJ2-2,.,TRBV7-8
TGTGCCAGCAGCTTAGGAAGCTTCAATCAGCCCCAGCATTTT,CASSLGSFNQPQHF,many,TRBJ1-5,.,TRBV7-2
TGTGCCAGCACCCCCGAGAGAGGCTCAAATTCCTACAATGAGCAGTTCTTC,CASTPERGSNSYNEQFF,few,TRBJ2-1,.,TRBV6-2/TRBV6-3
TGTGCCAGCAGCTTTGAGACCGAAGAGACCCAGTACTTC,CASSFETEETQYF,many,TRBJ2-5,.,TRBV7-2
TGTGCCAGCAGCACGTTCAGGGACGAGCAGTACTTC,CASSTFRDEQYF,many,TRBJ2-7,.,TRBV7-8
TGCAGCGTTGGCTCAGGTTATAGCAATCAGCCCCAGCATTTT,CSVGSGYSNQPQHF,.,TRBJ1-5,.,TRBV29-1
TGTGCCAGCAGTTACGGACGAGGTGTCTTTGTCAGGGCACCGAAGGGCTACACCTTC,CASSYGRGVFVRAPKGYTF,many,TRBJ1-2,.,TRBV6-5
TGTGCCAGCAGTTCAAAGCCCCAGGGGGCGCTCGGGGCCAACGTCCTGACTTTC,CASSSKPQGALGANVLTF,few,TRBJ2-6,TRBD1,TRBV27
TGCAGTGCTAGTTCCCCCCGGGCCGCTTACAATGAGCAGTTCTTC,CSASSPRAAYNEQFF,.,TRBJ2-1,.,TRBV20-1
TGTGCCTGCCAGGGGGGGTATGGCTACACCTTC,CACQGGYGYTF,.,TRBJ1-2,TRBD1,TRBV30
TGTGCCAGCAGTGGCCCTCCACGGAACACCGGGGAGCTGTTTTTT,CASSGPPRNTGELFF,many,TRBJ2-2,.,TRBV12-3/TRBV12-4
TGTGCCAGCAGCTTGGGACCCAGGGATTCACCCCTCCACTTT,CASSLGPRDSPLHF,.,TRBJ1-6,.,TRBV7-6
TGTGCCAGCAGCCCATATGCACTCGACAGCACTGAAGCTTTCTTT,CASSPYALDSTEAFF,.,TRBJ1-1,.,TRBV9
TGTGCCAGCAGCTACCGACTCGGGACCAAAAACATTCAGTACTTC,CASSYRLGTKNIQYF,many,TRBJ2-4,.,TRBV5-5
TGTGCCAGCAGTTTTGGGAGGGCCTACCCCTATGGCTACACCTTC,CASSFGRAYPYGYTF,many,TRBJ1-2,.,TRBV12-3/TRBV12-4
TGCAGCGTTCGCCGGGACAGCCCCTACGAGCAGTACTTC,CSVRRDSPYEQYF,.,TRBJ2-7,TRBD1,TRBV29-1
TGTGCCAGCAGTCAACGACAGGGAACTAATGAAAAACTGTTTTTT,CASSQRQGTNEKLFF,many,TRBJ1-4,TRBD1,TRBV6-1
TGTGCCAGCACCCCGGCAGGGTCCTTCTCTGGGGCCAACGTCCTGACTTTC,CASTPAGSFSGANVLTF,.,TRBJ2-6,.,TRBV28
TGTGCCAGCATCTTGACAGGGAGAGTTAATTCACCCCTCCACTTT,CASILTGRVNSPLHF,many,TRBJ1-6,TRBD1,TRBV28
TGCAGTGCTACCAACTCGGGACTAGCGGGATTTATCTACGAGCAGTACTTC,CSATNSGLAGFIYEQYF,many,TRBJ2-7,TRBD2,TRBV20-1
TGTGCCAGCAGTTACTCGAGGAGTTACTATGGCTACACCTTC,CASSYSRSYYGYTF,.,TRBJ1-2,.,TRBV6-2/TRBV6-3
TGTGCCAGCAGCCTAACCTCCAGGCTACAAGCTTTCTTT,CASSLTSRLQAFF,many,TRBJ1-1,.,TRBV7-2